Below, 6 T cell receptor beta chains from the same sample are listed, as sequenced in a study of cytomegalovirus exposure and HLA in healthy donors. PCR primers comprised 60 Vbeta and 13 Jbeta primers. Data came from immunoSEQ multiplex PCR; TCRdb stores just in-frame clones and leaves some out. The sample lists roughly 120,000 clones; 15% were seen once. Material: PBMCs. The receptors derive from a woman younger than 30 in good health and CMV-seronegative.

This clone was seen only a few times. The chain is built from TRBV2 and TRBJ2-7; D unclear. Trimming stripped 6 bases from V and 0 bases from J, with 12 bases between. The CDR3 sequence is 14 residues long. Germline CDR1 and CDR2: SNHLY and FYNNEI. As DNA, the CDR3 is TGTGCCAGCAGCCCAACAGTCCTCTCCTACGAGCAGTACTTC. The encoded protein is CASSPTVLSYEQYF.

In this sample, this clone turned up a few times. CDR3 bases: TGTGCCAGCAGTGAAAGGGACTGGACTGAAGCTTTCTTT. Translation: CASSERDWTEAFF. This rearrangement joins TRBV2 to TRBJ1-1; TRBD1 is a possible D gene (5 bases). CDR3 length: 13 amino acids. With 2 bases removed from V and 5 bases from J, the gap between germline ends came to 9 bases. Germline assignment: CDR1 SNHLY and CDR2 FYNNEI.

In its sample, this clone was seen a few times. CDR3 region: CASSFRGRAHEQFF. The CDR3 DNA follows: TGTGCCAGCAGTTTCCGCGGGAGGGCCCATGAGCAGTTCTTC. The chain couples TRBV28 to TRBJ2-1; 9 bases align to TRBD2. V trimming: 3 bases; J trimming: 8 bases; junction bases outside the gene matches: 5. The CDR3 consists of 14 residues. Germline V gene lookup returns CDR1 MDHEN and CDR2 SYDVKM.

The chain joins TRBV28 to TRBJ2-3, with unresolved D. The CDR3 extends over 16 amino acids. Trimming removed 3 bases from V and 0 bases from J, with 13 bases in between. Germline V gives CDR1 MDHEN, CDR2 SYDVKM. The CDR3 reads CASSFRGKRSTDTQYF. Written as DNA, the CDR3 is TGTGCCAGCAGTTTCCGAGGAAAACGAAGCACAGATACGCAGTATTTT.

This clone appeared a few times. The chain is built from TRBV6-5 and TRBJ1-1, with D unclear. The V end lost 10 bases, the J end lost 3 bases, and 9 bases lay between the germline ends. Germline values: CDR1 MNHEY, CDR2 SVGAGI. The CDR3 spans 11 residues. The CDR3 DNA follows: TGTGCCACCCAAATAGACACTGAAGCTTTCTTT. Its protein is CATQIDTEAFF.

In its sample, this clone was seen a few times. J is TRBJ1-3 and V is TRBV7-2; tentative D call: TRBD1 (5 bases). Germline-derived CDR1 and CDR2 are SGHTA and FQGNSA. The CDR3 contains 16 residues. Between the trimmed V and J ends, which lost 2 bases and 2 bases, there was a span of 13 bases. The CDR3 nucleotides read TGTGCCAGCAGCTTAATAAACGCAGGGCCTGGAAACACCATATATTTT. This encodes CASSLINAGPGNTIYF.